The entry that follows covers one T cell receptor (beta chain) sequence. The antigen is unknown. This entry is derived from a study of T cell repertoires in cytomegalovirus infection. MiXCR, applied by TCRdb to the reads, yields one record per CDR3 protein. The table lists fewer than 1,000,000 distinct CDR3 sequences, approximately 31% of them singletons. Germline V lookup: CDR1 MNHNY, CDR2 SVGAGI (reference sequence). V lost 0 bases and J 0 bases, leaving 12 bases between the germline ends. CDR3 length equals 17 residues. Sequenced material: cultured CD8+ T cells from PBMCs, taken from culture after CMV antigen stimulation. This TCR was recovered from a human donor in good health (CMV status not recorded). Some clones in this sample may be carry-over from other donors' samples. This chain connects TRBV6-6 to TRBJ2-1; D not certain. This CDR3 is CASSYSGQSSSYNEQFF. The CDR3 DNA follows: TGTGCCAGCAGTTACTCGGGCCAGAGCAGCTCCTACAATGAGCAGTTCTTC.